This T cell receptor (beta chain) was captured in a study of blood T cell repertoires in COVID-19. The CDR3 covers 13 residues. V was trimmed by 3 bases and J by 1 base, leaving 5 bases between them. Germline V lookup: CDR1 SGDLS, CDR2 YYNGEE. Method: immunoSEQ multiplex PCR; TCRdb's copy keeps in-frame clones and lacks some. The sample yields about 59,000 clones, around four fifths seen once. This sequence joins TRBV9 and TRBJ2-1; D unclear. The sequenced material came from peripheral blood. The receptor was isolated from a man in his sixties with COVID-19, enrolled during active disease. The DNA for the CDR3 is TGTGCCAGCAGCGCGGGTTCCTACAATGAGCAGTTCTTC. Its protein is CASSAGSYNEQFF.